This is a list of T cell receptor beta chains from one sample in a study of HIV-infected children after antiretroviral therapy interruption. MiXCR was run by TCRdb on the 3' RACE reads, yielding one entry per CDR3 protein. The sample contains some 41,000 distinct CDR3 sequences, approximately 7% of which appear only once. This sample comprised CD45RA+ CD4+ T cells from PBMCs, pooled from several time points, obtained from a donor given antiretroviral therapy, either interrupted or continuous. The receptor source for this set is a pool of human donors with HIV. Both conserved end residues are part of each CDR3. D genes are given only for firm matches. A row's size may be missing; if present it is once, few, many or a size class.

NA	TRBV11-1	NA	TRBJ1-1	CASSIDAYTEAFF	TGTGCCAGCAGTATAGATGCTTACACTGAAGCTTTCTTT
NA	TRBV6-5	many	TRBJ2-1	CASSYGSVVNEQFF	TGTGCCAGCAGTTATGGCTCTGTGGTTAATGAGCAGTTCTTC
NA	TRBV29-1	medium-sized	TRBJ2-5	CSVDSVKETQYF	TGCAGCGTTGATTCGGTTAAAGAGACCCAGTACTTC
NA	TRBV29-1	NA	TRBJ1-1	CSVAGGWVNTEAFF	TGCAGCGTTGCTGGGGGTTGGGTGAACACTGAAGCTTTCTTT
TRBD1	TRBV6-5	many	TRBJ2-3	CASSYQGQGRPDTQYF	TGTGCCAGCAGTTACCAGGGACAGGGAAGACCAGATACGCAGTATTTT
NA	TRBV13	many	TRBJ2-7	CASSRPKRLPGEQYF	TGTGCCAGCAGCCGCCCTAAGCGCCTACCGGGAGAGCAGTACTTC
NA	TRBV5-1	once	TRBJ1-1	CASSFDLGDTEAFF	TGCGCCAGCAGCTTTGACCTGGGCGACACTGAAGCTTTCTTT
NA	TRBV7-2	NA	TRBJ1-1	CASSGQKNTEAFF	TGTGCCAGCAGCGGACAGAAGAACACTGAAGCTTTCTTT
TRBD1	TRBV7-8	many	TRBJ2-2	CASSPGTGSTGELFF	TGTGCCAGCAGCCCTGGGACAGGCTCCACCGGGGAGCTGTTTTTT
NA	TRBV9	many	TRBJ2-2	CASSVSGGKTGELFF	TGTGCCAGCAGCGTGTCCGGAGGTAAAACCGGGGAGCTGTTTTTT
NA	TRBV5-1	many	TRBJ2-5	CASSFRETTETQYF	TGCGCCAGCAGCTTTCGGGAGACGACAGAGACCCAGTACTTC
NA	TRBV28	few	TRBJ1-1	CASSLSRNTEAFF	TGTGCCAGCAGTTTATCACGGAACACTGAAGCTTTCTTT
NA	TRBV29-1	many	TRBJ2-5	CSVEIGPIIGETQYF	TGCAGCGTTGAAATTGGACCCATCATCGGGGAGACCCAGTACTTC
NA	TRBV2	NA	TRBJ1-1	CASSLPQGAPGAFF	TGTGCCAGCAGTCTACCCCAGGGTGCCCCAGGGGCTTTCTTT
NA	TRBV29-1	few	TRBJ2-1	CSVLDWAREQFF	TGCAGCGTCTTGGACTGGGCTCGGGAGCAGTTCTTC
TRBD2	TRBV27	few	TRBJ2-3	CASSPPGLAGRTDTQYF	TGTGCCAGCAGTCCCCCAGGACTAGCGGGACGCACAGATACGCAGTATTTT
NA	TRBV28	many	TRBJ1-5	CAISGRLANQPQHF	TGTGCCATCTCAGGCCGGTTAGCCAATCAGCCCCAGCATTTT
NA	TRBV28	many	TRBJ2-4	CASSSGEDRKNIQYF	TGTGCCAGCAGTTCTGGGGAGGACAGAAAAAACATTCAGTACTTC
NA	TRBV27	many	TRBJ2-1	CASSPTPGAQRLLSGQFF	TGTGCCAGCAGCCCTACCCCCGGGGCTCAGCGGCTCCTAAGCGGGCAGTTCTTC
NA	TRBV7-7	NA	TRBJ2-5	CASSMGLSGQETQYF	TGTGCTAGCTCCATGGGTCTATCTGGACAAGAGACCCAGTACTTC
NA	TRBV20-1	NA	TRBJ2-5	CSARVLGYQETQYF	TGCAGTGCTAGAGTCCTCGGCTACCAAGAGACCCAGTACTTC
NA	TRBV7-2	NA	TRBJ2-1	CASGGRVAYNEQFF	TGTGCCAGTGGGGGGCGGGTCGCTTACAATGAGCAGTTCTTC
TRBD2	TRBV30	medium-sized	TRBJ2-1	CAWKTGDYAEQFF	TGTGCCTGGAAGACTGGGGACTATGCTGAGCAGTTCTTC
NA	TRBV5-1	NA	TRBJ2-7	CASSLASGAPYEQYF	TGCGCCAGCAGCTTGGCCTCAGGGGCCCCCTACGAGCAGTACTTC